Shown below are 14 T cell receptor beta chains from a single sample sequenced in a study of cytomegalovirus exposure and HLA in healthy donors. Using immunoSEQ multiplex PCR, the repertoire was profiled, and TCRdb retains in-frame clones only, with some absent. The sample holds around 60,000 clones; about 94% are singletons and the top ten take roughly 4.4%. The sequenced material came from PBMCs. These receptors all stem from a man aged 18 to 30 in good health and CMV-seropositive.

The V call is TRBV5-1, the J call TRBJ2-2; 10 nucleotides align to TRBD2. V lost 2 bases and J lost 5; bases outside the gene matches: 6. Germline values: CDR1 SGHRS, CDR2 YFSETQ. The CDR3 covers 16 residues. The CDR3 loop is CASSFLAGESTGELFF. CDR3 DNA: TGCGCCAGCAGCTTCCTAGCGGGAGAATCAACCGGGGAGCTGTTTTTT.

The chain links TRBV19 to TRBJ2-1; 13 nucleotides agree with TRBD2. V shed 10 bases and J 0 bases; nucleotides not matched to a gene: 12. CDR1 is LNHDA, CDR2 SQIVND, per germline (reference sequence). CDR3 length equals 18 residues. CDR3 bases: TGTGCCACGAACGGGGGGACTAGCGGGACTTTCTCCTACAATGAGCAGTTCTTC. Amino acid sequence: CATNGGTSGTFSYNEQFF.

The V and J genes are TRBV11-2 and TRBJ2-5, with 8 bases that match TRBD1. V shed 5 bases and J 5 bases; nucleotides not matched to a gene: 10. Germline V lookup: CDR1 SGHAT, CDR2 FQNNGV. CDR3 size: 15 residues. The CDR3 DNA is TGTGCCAGCAGCAACCTGGGACAGGCCCGGGAGACCCAGTACTTC. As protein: CASSNLGQARETQYF.

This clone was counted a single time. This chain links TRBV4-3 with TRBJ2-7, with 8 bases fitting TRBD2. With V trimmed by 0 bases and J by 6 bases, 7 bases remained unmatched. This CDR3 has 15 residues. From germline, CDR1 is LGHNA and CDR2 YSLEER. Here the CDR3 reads CASSQDRFGGGEQYF. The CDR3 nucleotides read TGCGCCAGCAGCCAAGATCGGTTCGGGGGGGGCGAGCAGTACTTC.

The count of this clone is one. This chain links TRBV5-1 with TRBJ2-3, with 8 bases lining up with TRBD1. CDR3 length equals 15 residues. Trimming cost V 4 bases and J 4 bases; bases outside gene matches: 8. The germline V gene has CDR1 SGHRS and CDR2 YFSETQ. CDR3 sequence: CASSGQGAWADTQYF. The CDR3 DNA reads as TGCGCCAGCAGCGGGCAGGGGGCGTGGGCAGATACGCAGTATTTT.

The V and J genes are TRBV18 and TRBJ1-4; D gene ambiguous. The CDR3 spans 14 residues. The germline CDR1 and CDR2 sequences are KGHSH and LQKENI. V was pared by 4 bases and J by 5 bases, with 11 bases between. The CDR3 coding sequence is TGTGCCAGCTCACGACGGGGAGAGAATGAAAAACTGTTTTTT. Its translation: CASSRRGENEKLFF.

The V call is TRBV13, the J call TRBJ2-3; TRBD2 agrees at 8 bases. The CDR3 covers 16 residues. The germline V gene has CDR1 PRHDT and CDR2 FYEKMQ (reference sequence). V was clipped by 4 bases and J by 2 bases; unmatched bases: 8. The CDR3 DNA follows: TGTGCCAGCAGCTCAAGGACTAGCTTCCACACAGATACGCAGTATTTT. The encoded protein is CASSSRTSFHTDTQYF.

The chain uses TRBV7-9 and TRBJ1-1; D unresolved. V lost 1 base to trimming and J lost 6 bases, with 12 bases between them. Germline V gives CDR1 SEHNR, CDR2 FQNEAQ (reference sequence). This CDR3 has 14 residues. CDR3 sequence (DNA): TGTGCCAGCAGCTTAGAGTCCGCACAATCTGAAGCTTTCTTT. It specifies CASSLESAQSEAFF.

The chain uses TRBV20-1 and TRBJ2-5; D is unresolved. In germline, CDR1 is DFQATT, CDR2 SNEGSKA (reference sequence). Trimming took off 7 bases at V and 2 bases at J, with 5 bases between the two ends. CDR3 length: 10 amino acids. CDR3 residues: CSVQQETQYF. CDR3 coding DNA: TGCAGTGTCCAGCAAGAGACCCAGTACTTC.

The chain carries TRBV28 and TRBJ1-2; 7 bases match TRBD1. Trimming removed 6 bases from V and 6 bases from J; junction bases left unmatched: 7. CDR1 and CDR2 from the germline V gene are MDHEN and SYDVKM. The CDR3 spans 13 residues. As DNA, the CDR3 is TGTGCCAGCAGCCCCGACAGGGCAGATGGCTACACCTTC. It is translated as CASSPDRADGYTF.

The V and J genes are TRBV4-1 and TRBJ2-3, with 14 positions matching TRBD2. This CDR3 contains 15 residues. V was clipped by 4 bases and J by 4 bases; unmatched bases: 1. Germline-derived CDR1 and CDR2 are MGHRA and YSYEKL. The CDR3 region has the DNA TGCGCCAGCAGCCCGACTAGCGGGGGGGCAGATACGCAGTATTTT. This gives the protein CASSPTSGGADTQYF.

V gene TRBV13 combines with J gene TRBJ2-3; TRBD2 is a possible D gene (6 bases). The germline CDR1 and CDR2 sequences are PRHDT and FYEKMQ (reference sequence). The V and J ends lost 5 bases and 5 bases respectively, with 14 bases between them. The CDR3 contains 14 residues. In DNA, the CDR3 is TGTGCCAGCAGCCCCCGGGAGAGGGTAGATACGCAGTATTTT. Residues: CASSPRERVDTQYF.

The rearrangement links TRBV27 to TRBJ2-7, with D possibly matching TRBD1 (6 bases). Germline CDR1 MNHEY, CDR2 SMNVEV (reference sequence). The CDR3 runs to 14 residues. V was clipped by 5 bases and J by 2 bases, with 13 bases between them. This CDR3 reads CASSTHRDTYEQYF. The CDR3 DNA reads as TGTGCCAGCAGTACCCACCGGGACACCTACGAGCAGTACTTC.

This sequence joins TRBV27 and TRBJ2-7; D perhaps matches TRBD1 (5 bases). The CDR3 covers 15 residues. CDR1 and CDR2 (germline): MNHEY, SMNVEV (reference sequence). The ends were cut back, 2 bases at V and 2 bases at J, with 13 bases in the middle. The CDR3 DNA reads TGTGCCAGCAGTTTAGGGCAGGGAAGTACCTACGAGCAGTACTTC. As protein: CASSLGQGSTYEQYF.